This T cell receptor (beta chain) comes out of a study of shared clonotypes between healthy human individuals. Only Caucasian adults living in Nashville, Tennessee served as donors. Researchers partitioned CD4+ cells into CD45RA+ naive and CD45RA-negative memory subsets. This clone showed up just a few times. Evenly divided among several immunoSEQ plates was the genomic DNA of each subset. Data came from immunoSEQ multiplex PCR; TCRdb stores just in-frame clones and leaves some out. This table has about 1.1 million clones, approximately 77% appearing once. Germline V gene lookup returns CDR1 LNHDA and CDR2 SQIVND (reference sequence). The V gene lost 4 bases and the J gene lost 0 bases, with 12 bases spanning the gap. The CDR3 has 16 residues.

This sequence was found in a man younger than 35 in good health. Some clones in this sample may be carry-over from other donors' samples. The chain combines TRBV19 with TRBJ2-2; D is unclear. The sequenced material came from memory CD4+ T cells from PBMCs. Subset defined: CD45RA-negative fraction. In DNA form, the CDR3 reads TGTGCCAGTAGTAGATCCGACGGAACGAACACCGGGGAGCTGTTTTTT. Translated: CASSRSDGTNTGELFF.